This T cell receptor (beta chain) comes out of a study of blood T cell repertoires in COVID-19. This clone was counted a single time. Per the study methods: Nucleated cell number was recorded as an estimate derived from reference gene primer amplification. The assay was immunoSEQ multiplex PCR, and TCRdb's table has in-frame clones only and misses some. The V and J calls and the clone size are those of that table, but D and trimming were determined from the DNA. Among about 360,000 clones listed, about 88% were seen once. CDR1 SGHTA and CDR2 FQGTGA come from the germline V gene. With 6 bases clipped from V and 1 base from J, the junction kept 12 bases outside the gene matches. This CDR3 is built from 17 residues.

This rearrangement joins TRBV7-3 to TRBJ2-3; 8 bases are a match to TRBD2. The sample consisted of peripheral blood. This TCR came from a woman aged 60-75 years with COVID-19, enrolled during active disease. Here the CDR3 DNA reads TGTGCCAGCAGACTAGGGGTAGCGGGGACCCGCACAGATACGCAGTATTTT. It translates to CASRLGVAGTRTDTQYF.